This TCR beta chain was recorded in a study of neoadjuvant nivolumab and ipilimumab in lung cancer. Study-level information: The combination arm added day-1 ipilimumab 1 mg/kg to nivolumab 3 mg/kg on days 1, 15, 29. Overall study findings and caveats: TCR richness and clonality were higher in tumors than adjacent uninvolved lung. Pretherapy blood TCR richness correlated positively with resected tumor richness. Pathologic regression was not significantly tied to TCR clonality.

TCRdb's table, derived via immunoSEQ multiplex PCR, lists solely in-frame clones and lacks some. The sample has about 3,900 clones, roughly 80% seen once; the top ten hold over 1.2%. With 6 bases clipped from V and 6 bases from J, the junction kept 7 bases outside the gene matches. Germline V lookup: CDR1 MDHEN, CDR2 SYDVKM. The CDR3 has 13 residues. This clone was detected only once. Its antigen is not known. The sequencing used peripheral blood, collected after neoadjuvant nivolumab, alone or with ipilimumab, at or shortly before surgery. The receptor comes from an adult with non-small cell lung cancer. The chain is built from TRBV28 and TRBJ1-2; 7 bases line up with TRBD1. CDR3 region: CASRVAGGDGYTF. The CDR3 coding sequence is TGTGCCAGCAGAGTCGCAGGGGGAGATGGCTACACCTTC.